This TCR beta chain stems from a study of T cells in Graves' hyperthyroidism and ophthalmopathy. The study included ophthalmopathy patients with Clinical Activity Score at least 3, NOSPECS grade at least 4 and duration under 3 months. V lost 5 bases to trimming and J lost 1 base, with 11 bases between them. The CDR3 is 14 residues long. RNA transcripts provided the source from which TCR beta CDR3 regions were amplified. First-round RT-PCR with HTBI primers amplified the TCR CDR3 region. TCRdb ran MiXCR on the multiplex PCR reads and lists one entry per CDR3 protein. This sample has about 520,000 distinct CDR3 sequences; roughly a quarter occur once, and the top ten carry approximately 10%. Ten or more counts support this clonotype.

The source is a woman in her thirties with Graves' ophthalmopathy. The specimen sequenced was blood. The chain uses TRBV12-3 or TRBV12-4 and TRBJ1-1, with D possibly matching TRBD1 (5 bases). In DNA form, the CDR3 reads TGTGCCAGCAGTCCGGGAGGACAGAACACTGAAGCTTTCTTT. Translation gives CASSPGGQNTEAFF.